A single sample is the source of the 17 T cell receptor beta chains below, sequenced in a study of cytomegalovirus exposure and HLA in healthy donors (dated 2017 in TCRdb). The protocol used for the library was the immunoSEQ multiplex PCR assay. A mixture of 60 forward primers for TCR Vbeta segments and 13 reverse primers for TCR Jbeta segments was used in the multiplex PCR. TCRdb re-hosts the immuneACCESS table, in-frame sequences only. Its copies lack some clones; in the studies checked, an unresolved V gene accounts for under half of them, and the cause for the rest is not known. The sample records 110,000 or so clones, roughly 79% of which are singletons. Jointly, the top ten make up roughly 1.2% of the sample. Material for sequencing was PBMCs. These receptor sequences come from a man aged 35 to 55 in good health and CMV-seronegative.

The rearrangement joins TRBV13 to TRBJ2-1, with TRBD1 matching 10 bases. This CDR3 spans 15 amino acids. Unmatched junction bases numbered 8, after V lost 4 bases and J lost 8 bases. Germline V CDR1 and CDR2: PRHDT, FYEKMQ (reference sequence). The CDR3 loop reads CASSSDGTGAHEQFF. The CDR3 bases are TGTGCCAGCAGCTCAGACGGGACAGGGGCCCATGAGCAGTTCTTC.

This chain uses TRBV6-1 with TRBJ2-1; D not certain. The germline V gene encodes CDR1 MNHNS and CDR2 SASEGT. The CDR3 has 20 amino acids. Trimming removed 2 bases from V and 3 bases from J, with 26 bases in between. The CDR3: CASSEFVMVGGSSSYNEQFF. The CDR3 DNA is TGTGCCAGCAGTGAATTCGTCATGGTTGGTGGGTCGTCTAGCTACAATGAGCAGTTCTTC.

A single count supports this clone. This chain links TRBV19 with TRBJ2-3; 8 positions match TRBD1. The J segment lost 0 bases and the V segment lost 3 bases, leaving 5 bases of the junction unmatched. The CDR3 contains 16 residues. The germline V gene has CDR1 LNHDA and CDR2 SQIVND (reference sequence). CDR3 coding DNA: TGTGCCAGTAGTATCCGGACAGGGTTGAGCACAGATACGCAGTATTTT. It is translated as CASSIRTGLSTDTQYF.

This rearrangement joins TRBV6-6 to TRBJ2-7; 8 bases map to TRBD1. The germline V gene encodes CDR1 MNHNY and CDR2 SVGAGI (reference sequence). The CDR3 has 15 amino acids. V dropped 6 bases and J dropped 0; count of bases not matched to a gene: 7. CDR3 coding DNA: TGTGCCAGCAGCCGGCCAGGGGGCGGCTCCTACGAGCAGTACTTC. Protein product: CASSRPGGGSYEQYF.

The chain combines TRBV11-2 with TRBJ2-7, with D unresolved. The CDR3 extends over 14 amino acids. Germline assignment: CDR1 SGHAT and CDR2 FQNNGV. V was pared by 1 base and J by 2 bases, with 9 bases between. The CDR3 DNA sequence: TGTGCCAGCAGCTTAGTTGGAGACCCCTACGAGCAGTACTTC. Its protein product is CASSLVGDPYEQYF.

CDR3 in DNA: TGTGCCAGCAGCTGGGGGGGAGGGGTGACTGAAGCTTTCTTT. Protein sequence: CASSWGGGVTEAFF. The chain uses TRBV7-3 and TRBJ1-1; D is possibly TRBD1 (5 bases). Trimming removed 4 bases at V and 5 bases at J, with 14 bases between. Germline V gene lookup returns CDR1 SGHTA and CDR2 FQGTGA. The CDR3 runs 14 residues.

The rearrangement links TRBV9 to TRBJ2-5; a weak D match, TRBD2 (5 bases). Deletions cut 0 bases from V and 5 bases from J, with 8 bases between. CDR1 and CDR2 (germline): SGDLS, YYNGEE. This CDR3 is built from 13 residues. The CDR3 here is CASSVGGEETQYF. CDR3 nucleotide sequence: TGTGCCAGCAGCGTAGGTGGGGAGGAGACCCAGTACTTC.

This clone turned up a few times. This sequence joins TRBV18 and TRBJ2-7; TRBD1 matches 11 bases. The V gene end was trimmed by 6 bases and the J gene end by 3 bases; junction bases not matched to a gene: 7. Germline assignment: CDR1 KGHSH and CDR2 LQKENI. This CDR3 is built from 15 residues. The CDR3 protein is CASSSGTGGNYEQYF. Here the CDR3 DNA reads TGTGCCAGCTCGTCTGGGACAGGGGGGAACTACGAGCAGTACTTC.

The V gene is TRBV28, the J gene TRBJ1-1; the D gene is possibly TRBD1 (6 bases). This CDR3 has 17 amino acids. Per the germline V gene, CDR1 is MDHEN and CDR2 is SYDVKM. With 3 bases removed from V and 7 bases from J, the gap between germline ends came to 24 bases. CDR3 in amino acids: CASSFSEGRAEGDEAFF. For the CDR3, the DNA is TGTGCCAGCAGTTTTTCAGAGGGCAGGGCCGAGGGGGATGAAGCTTTCTTT.

This clone occurred once. The chain couples TRBV7-9 to TRBJ2-7, with a tentative D call TRBD1 (8 bases). Trimming took off 6 bases at V and 3 bases at J, with 18 bases between the two ends. The CDR3 has 15 residues. Germline lookup yields CDR1 SEHNR and CDR2 FQNEAQ (reference sequence). The CDR3 is CASRLTGGGLYEQYF. In DNA, the CDR3 is TGTGCCAGCAGGCTTACAGGGGGGGGCCTCTACGAGCAGTACTTC.

This clone has a single count. This chain joins TRBV10-3 and TRBJ2-1; D is ambiguous. Germline CDR1 reads ENHRY; CDR2 reads SYGVKD. With 4 bases removed from V and 4 bases from J, the gap between germline ends came to 8 bases. The length of the CDR3 is 13 residues. The CDR3 nucleotides read TGTGCCATCAGTGGGCAGTCGTACAATGAGCAGTTCTTC. Residues: CAISGQSYNEQFF.

This chain joins TRBV25-1 and TRBJ1-2; D remains unclear. Germline lookup yields CDR1 MGHDK and CDR2 SYGVNS. CDR3 size: 15 residues. V lost 1 base and J 1 base, leaving 10 bases between the germline ends. CDR3 bases: TGTGCCAGCAGTGAATCCCTGACGGGTAACTATGGCTACACCTTC. Amino acids: CASSESLTGNYGYTF.

The CDR3 sequence is CATRQGSYEQYF. Written as DNA, the CDR3 is TGTGCCACAAGACAGGGCTCCTACGAGCAGTACTTC. The chain links TRBV6-5 to TRBJ2-7, with 7 nucleotides matching TRBD1. There are 12 residues in the CDR3. V gave up 10 bases and J gave up 0 bases; unmatched junction bases: 3. Germline-derived CDR1 and CDR2 are MNHEY and SVGAGI.

The chain carries TRBV1 and TRBJ2-5; the table's D call, TRBD1, has no DNA check behind it. TRBV1 is flagged as a pseudogene. The CDR3 contains 16 residues. The CDR3 is CTSSQDRGQGANEQYF. The DNA for the CDR3 is TGCACCAGCAGCCAAGATAGGGGACAGGGGGCAAATGAGCAGTACTTC.

The chain links TRBV6-5 to TRBJ2-5; D is perhaps TRBD1 (6 bases). The ends were cut back, 0 bases at V and 1 base at J, with 9 bases in the middle. CDR3 length: 15 residues. The germline gives CDR1 MNHEY, CDR2 SVGAGI. CDR3 sequence (DNA): TGTGCCAGCAGTTACTCTTGGGGGCCCCAAGAGACCCAGTACTTC. Amino acid sequence: CASSYSWGPQETQYF.

V gene TRBV18 combines with J gene TRBJ2-7, with D possibly being TRBD1 (5 bases). CDR3 length: 13 amino acids. Germline CDR1 reads KGHSH; CDR2 reads LQKENI. Deletions cut 2 bases from V and 5 bases from J, with 10 bases between. The CDR3 DNA follows: TGTGCCAGCTCACCAGACAGTCTCCACGAGCAGTACTTC. Translation: CASSPDSLHEQYF.

The genes are TRBV7-2 and TRBJ2-2; 8 nucleotides align to TRBD1. The CDR3 is 14 amino acids. The J segment lost 6 bases and the V segment lost 4 bases, leaving 4 bases of the junction unmatched. Germline loops: CDR1 SGHTA, CDR2 FQGNSA. DNA for the CDR3: TGTGCCAGCAGCTCCCACAGGGGGGCCGGGGAGCTGTTTTTT. It translates to CASSSHRGAGELFF.